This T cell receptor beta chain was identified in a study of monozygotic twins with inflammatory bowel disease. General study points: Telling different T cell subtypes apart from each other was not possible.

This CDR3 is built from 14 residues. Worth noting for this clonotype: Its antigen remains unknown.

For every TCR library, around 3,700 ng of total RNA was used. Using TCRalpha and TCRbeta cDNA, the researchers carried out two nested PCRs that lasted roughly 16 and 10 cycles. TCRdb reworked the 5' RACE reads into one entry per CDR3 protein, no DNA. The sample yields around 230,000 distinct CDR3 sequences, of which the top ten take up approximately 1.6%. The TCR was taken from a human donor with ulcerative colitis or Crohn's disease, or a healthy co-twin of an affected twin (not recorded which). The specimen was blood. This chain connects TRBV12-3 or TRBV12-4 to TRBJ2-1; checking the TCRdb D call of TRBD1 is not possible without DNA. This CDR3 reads CASSKTGGYNEQFF.